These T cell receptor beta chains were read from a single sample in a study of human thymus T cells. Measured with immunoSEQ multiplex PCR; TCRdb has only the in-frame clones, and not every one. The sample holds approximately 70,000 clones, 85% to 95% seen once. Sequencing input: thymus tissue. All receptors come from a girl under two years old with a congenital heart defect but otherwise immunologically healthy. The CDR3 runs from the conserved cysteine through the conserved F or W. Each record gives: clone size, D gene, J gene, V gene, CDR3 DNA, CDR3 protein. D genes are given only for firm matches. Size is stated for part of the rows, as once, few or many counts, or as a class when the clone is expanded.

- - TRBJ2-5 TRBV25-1 TGTGCCAGCAGTGAATATAGAAGACGGGAACAAGAGACCCAGTACTTC CASSEYRRREQETQYF
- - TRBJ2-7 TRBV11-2 TGTGCCAGCAGCTTTACGAAAACGGGCCCCGGCGAGCAGTACTTC CASSFTKTGPGEQYF
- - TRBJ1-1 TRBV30 TGTGCCTGGAGAGAAGGGGACGCTGAAGCTTTCTTT CAWREGDAEAFF
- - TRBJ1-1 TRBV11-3 TGTGCCAGCAGCTTAGTGGGGAAGGACACTGAAGCTTTCTTT CASSLVGKDTEAFF
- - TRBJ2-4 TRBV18 TGTGCCAGCTCACCACCGAACGGCAGGGAGAACATTCAGTACTTC CASSPPNGRENIQYF
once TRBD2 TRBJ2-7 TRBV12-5 TGTGCTAGTGGTTTGGTACGAAGCGGGCTAGCGGGAGAGAGGCCTACCTACGAGCAGTACTTC CASGLVRSGLAGERPTYEQYF
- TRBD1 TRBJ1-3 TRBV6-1 TGTGCCAGCAGTGAAGCCGTGGACGGGGCCAGGGGGCGCCGGGTTCTGGGAAACACCATATATTTT CASSEAVDGARGRRVLGNTIYF
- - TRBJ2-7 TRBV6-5 TGTGCCAGCAGTTACTCGGTCCTCAACTACGCCTACGAGCAGTACTTC CASSYSVLNYAYEQYF
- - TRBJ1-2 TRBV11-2 TGTGCCAGCAGCTTAGATCTCTCCGGGCGCGGCTACACCTTC CASSLDLSGRGYTF
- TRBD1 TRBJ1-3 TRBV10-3 TGTGCCATCAGTGAGTCAACAGGGGAAAGAAACACCATATATTTT CAISESTGERNTIYF
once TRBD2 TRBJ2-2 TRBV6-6 TGTGCCAGCAGTTATCGGCGGGAGTACACCGGGGAGCTGTTTTTT CASSYRREYTGELFF